What follows are 16 T cell receptor beta chains derived from one specimen sequenced in a study of shared clonotypes between healthy human individuals. The naive CD8 population came from CD45RO-negative cells selected for CCR7, without terminally differentiated effector memory CD45RA+ cells. The table came from immunoSEQ multiplex PCR; TCRdb's copy has only in-frame clones and leaves some out. The sample records some 2.1 million clones, around 93% being singletons. The material sequenced was naive CD8+ T cells from PBMCs. Every receptor here comes from a man between 18 and 35 years old in good health. Some clones in this sample may be carry-over from other donors' samples.

This sequence joins TRBV7-9 and TRBJ2-7; TRBD1 might be the D (5 bases). V shed 0 bases and J shed 3 bases, with 9 bases lying between them. Germline CDR1 SEHNR, CDR2 FQNEAQ (reference sequence). The length of the CDR3 is 14 residues. The CDR3 spells CASSLAGRDYEQYF. In nucleotides, the CDR3 is TGTGCCAGCAGCTTAGCAGGCAGGGACTACGAGCAGTACTTC.

A remark on this clone: The identical CDR3 is also encoded by other nucleotide sequences in the sample. The chain combines TRBV4-1 with TRBJ2-7, with D unresolved. The V end lost 0 bases, the J end lost 4 bases, and 16 bases lay between the germline ends. Germline CDR1 reads MGHRA; CDR2 reads YSYEKL. The CDR3 consists of 16 residues. This CDR3 is CASSQDRLGTYYEQYF. The DNA for the CDR3 is TGCGCCAGCAGCCAAGATAGATTGGGAACCTATTACGAGCAGTACTTC.

The V gene is TRBV5-4, the J gene TRBJ1-1; D gene unclear. The CDR3 is 14 amino acids. The V gene's germline CDR1 is SGHNT and CDR2 YYREEE (reference sequence). V dropped 0 bases and J dropped 4 bases, with 10 bases sitting between them. CDR3 bases: TGTGCCAGCAGCTTGGACATCTTGAGCACTGAAGCTTTCTTT. Translated, it gives CASSLDILSTEAFF.

The chain links TRBV4-1 to TRBJ2-7; 9 bases are shared with TRBD2. The CDR3 extends over 16 amino acids. Germline values: CDR1 MGHRA, CDR2 YSYEKL. J was trimmed by 2 bases and V by 3 bases; bases with no gene match: 8. CDR3 region: CASSHLNAGGPYEQYF. CDR3 nucleotides: TGCGCCAGCAGCCATCTTAACGCGGGAGGGCCCTACGAGCAGTACTTC.

The CDR3 nucleotides are TGCGCCAGCAGCCCCTCCTGGGGCAGGGTCAATAGCAATCAGCCCCAGCATTTT. Protein sequence: CASSPSWGRVNSNQPQHF. This rearrangement joins TRBV4-3 to TRBJ1-5; a possible D gene is TRBD1 (5 bases). In germline, CDR1 is LGHNA, CDR2 YSLEER. The CDR3 has 18 residues. V lost 4 bases to trimming and J lost 0 bases, with 19 bases between them.

The chain couples TRBV9 to TRBJ2-1, with 10 nucleotides matching TRBD1. The germline CDR1 and CDR2 sequences are SGDLS and YYNGEE. J lost 7 bases, V lost 0 bases, and 7 bases had no gene match. The CDR3 contains 16 residues. CDR3 bases: TGTGCCAGCAGCGTAGCCATAGGGGGACAGGGGAATGAGCAGTTCTTC. Translated, it gives CASSVAIGGQGNEQFF. Complete variable domain (other parts from reference TRBV9 and TRBJ2-1): DSGVTQTPKHLITATGQRVTLRCSPRSGDLSVYWYQQSLDQGLQFLIQYYNGEERAKGNILERFSAQQFPDLHSELNLSSLELGDSALYFCASSVAIGGQGNEQFFGPGTRLTVL.

This sequence joins TRBV4-2 and TRBJ1-3; D uncertain. CDR3 length: 18 residues. V was shortened by 4 bases and J by 0 bases, with 19 bases between the two germline ends. Germline values: CDR1 LGHNA, CDR2 YNFKEQ. The CDR3 sequence: CASSLNELTVSSGNTIYF. As DNA, the CDR3 is TGTGCCAGCAGCCTTAACGAATTGACCGTAAGCTCTGGAAACACCATATATTTT.

V is TRBV4-3 and J is TRBJ2-5, with D possibly being TRBD2 (6 bases). CDR3 length: 17 residues. Germline-derived CDR1 and CDR2 are LGHNA and YSLEER. V was cut by 1 base and J by 0 bases, with 15 bases left in between. This CDR3 is CASSQGWPSEDQETQYF. The CDR3 DNA reads TGCGCCAGCAGCCAAGGCTGGCCTAGCGAGGACCAAGAGACCCAGTACTTC.

The chain couples TRBV27 to TRBJ1-2; 10 bases match TRBD1. There are 15 residues in the CDR3. Germline V gene lookup returns CDR1 MNHEY and CDR2 SMNVEV (reference sequence). With 6 bases clipped from V and 3 bases from J, the junction kept 7 bases outside the gene matches. The CDR3 DNA sequence: TGTGCCAGCAGATTGACAGGGGGCGCCCACTATGGCTACACCTTC. The encoded protein is CASRLTGGAHYGYTF.

The chain carries TRBV7-9 and TRBJ2-1, with D possibly being TRBD2 (5 bases). Germline V gene lookup returns CDR1 SEHNR and CDR2 FQNEAQ (reference sequence). V lost 5 bases and J lost 0, with 11 bases in between. The CDR3 loop spans 15 amino acids. In DNA form, the CDR3 reads TGTGCCAGCAGCGAAGCGGTCGGCTCCTACAATGAGCAGTTCTTC. This gives the protein CASSEAVGSYNEQFF.

The chain employs TRBV13 and TRBJ1-5, with 11 bases identical to TRBD1. J was trimmed by 7 bases and V by 8 bases; bases with no gene match: 4. Germline values: CDR1 PRHDT, CDR2 FYEKMQ (reference sequence). The CDR3 runs to 13 residues. CDR3 sequence reads: CASGDRGRQPQHF. The CDR3 DNA follows: TGTGCCAGCGGGGACAGGGGGAGACAGCCCCAGCATTTT.

This chain uses TRBV10-3 with TRBJ1-1, with unresolved D. The ends were cut back, 2 bases at V and 0 bases at J, with 10 bases in the middle. CDR1 is ENHRY, CDR2 SYGVKD, per germline. This CDR3 has 15 residues. The CDR3 nucleotides are TGTGCCATCAGTGAGATACAGCTCATGAACACTGAAGCTTTCTTT. Encoded protein: CAISEIQLMNTEAFF.

The V and J genes are TRBV6-5 and TRBJ1-1; D not certain. The CDR3 is 16 residues long. CDR1 is MNHEY and CDR2 is SVGAGI in the germline V gene. V was clipped by 0 bases and J by 2 bases, with 13 bases between them. The CDR3 coding sequence is TGTGCCAGCAGTTACTCGAGTTCGGGGTTTAACACTGAAGCTTTCTTT. It yields the protein CASSYSSSGFNTEAFF.

As concerns this clone: The sample holds other DNA sequences that translate to the same CDR3. The chain joins TRBV9 to TRBJ1-5, with D perhaps TRBD1 (6 bases). This CDR3 contains 13 residues. The germline gives CDR1 SGDLS, CDR2 YYNGEE. Trimming shortened V by 3 bases and J by 2 bases, and 6 bases separated the two germline ends. The CDR3 reads CASSEGGNQPQHF. The CDR3 nucleotides read TGTGCCAGCAGCGAGGGGGGCAATCAGCCCCAGCATTTT.

The chain joins TRBV7-2 to TRBJ1-1; possible D gene TRBD1, 5 bases. Germline V gene data show CDR1 as SGHTA and CDR2 as FQGNSA. The CDR3 has 15 amino acids. With 4 bases removed from V and 0 bases from J, the gap between germline ends came to 12 bases. In nucleotides, the CDR3 is TGTGCCAGCAGCTCCCGACAGCAAATGAACACTGAAGCTTTCTTT. As protein: CASSSRQQMNTEAFF.

Comment on this clone: Because the CDR3's place on the DNA is in doubt, the DNA is left out and the CDR3 is given as listed by TCRdb. The rearrangement links TRBV27 to TRBJ2-7; the D call TRBD1 from the table was never checked on the DNA. The germline gives CDR1 MNHEY, CDR2 SMNVEV (reference sequence). The CDR3 has 14 residues if both end residues are counted. The chain's CDR3 is CASSLWGTGSRSVF.